The sequence of this TCR beta chain was determined in a study of T cell changes during pregnancy in multiple sclerosis. V lost 0 bases, J lost 7 bases, and 8 bases stayed unmatched. Germline lookup yields CDR1 SGHRS and CDR2 YFSETQ. The CDR3 contains 15 residues. This table comes from immunoSEQ multiplex PCR, and its TCRdb copy is limited to in-frame clones, with some not included. The repertoire includes 90,000 or so clones, approximately 92% of them detected once, and about 1.6% sits in the top ten. J is TRBJ2-7 and V is TRBV5-1; 9 bases agree with TRBD1. This specimen consisted of peripheral blood, obtained in the first trimester of pregnancy. This clonotype was sampled from a female donor with multiple sclerosis, enrolled in a pregnancy study. The CDR3 bases are TGCGCCAGCAGCTTGGTGACAGGGGGGATTTATGAGCAGTACTTC. It translates to CASSLVTGGIYEQYF.